These T cell receptor beta chains were read from a single sample in a study of T cells in Graves' hyperthyroidism and ophthalmopathy. TCRdb used MiXCR to reprocess the multiplex PCR reads, holding one entry per CDR3 protein. The sample records roughly 710,000 distinct CDR3 sequences, 30% to 40% being singletons. What was sequenced was blood. Receptors were obtained from a woman aged 40 to 50 with Graves' hyperthyroidism. Both conserved end residues are part of each CDR3. A D gene is named only where the DNA matches it firmly. The size entry is marked missing in some rows and otherwise reads once, few, many or a size class.

>-|-|TRBV4-3|TRBJ1-2
CASSQDGRGAEGYTF
TGCGCCAGCAGCCAAGATGGTCGGGGGGCAGAGGGCTACACCTTC
>-|-|TRBV27|TRBJ2-7
CASSPRPLWEEQYF
TGTGCCAGCAGTCCACGACCGCTGTGGGAGGAGCAGTACTTC
>TRBD1|-|TRBV10-1|TRBJ2-2
CASRQGRITGELFF
TGCGCCAGCAGACAGGGGCGGATAACCGGGGAGCTGTTTTTT
>TRBD1|once|TRBV4-3|TRBJ1-2
CASSDRGITRYGYTF
TGCGCCAGCAGCGACAGGGGCATCACCCGCTATGGCTACACCTTC
>-|many|TRBV10-3|TRBJ1-4
CAISEGEKLFF
TGTGCCATCAGTGAGGGTGAAAAACTGTTTTTT
>-|-|TRBV2|TRBJ2-2
CASSLRGIGELFF
TGTGCCAGCAGTTTACGGGGGATCGGGGAGCTGTTTTTT
>-|-|TRBV7-2|TRBJ2-2
CASSPAATGELFF
TGTGCCAGCAGTCCCGCTGCCACCGGGGAGCTGTTTTTT
>-|many|TRBV20-1|TRBJ2-5
CSAPGGDRRGTQYF
TGCAGTGCACCGGGGGGAGACAGGCGAGGGACCCAGTACTTC
>-|many|TRBV7-9|TRBJ1-6
CASSSSNWKSPLHF
TGTGCCAGCAGCTCGAGTAATTGGAAATCACCCCTCCACTTT
>-|-|TRBV19|TRBJ1-1
CASSIGGELTEAFF
TGTGCCAGTAGTATAGGAGGGGAGCTCACTGAAGCTTTCTTT
>TRBD1|-|TRBV6-6|TRBJ1-5
CASSYQGAGNQPQHF
TGTGCCAGCAGTTACCAGGGGGCCGGCAATCAGCCCCAGCATTTT
>TRBD1|many|TRBV7-9|TRBJ1-5
CASSLGTGGFNQPQHF
TGTGCCAGCAGCTTGGGGACAGGGGGTTTCAATCAGCCCCAGCATTTT
>TRBD1|few|TRBV2|TRBJ1-5
CASRTGTAPLSNQPQHF
TGTGCCAGCAGGACCGGGACAGCCCCCTTGAGCAATCAGCCCCAGCATTTT
>-|few|TRBV12-3/TRBV12-4|TRBJ2-7
CASSSASVRGRYEQYF
TGTGCCAGCAGTTCAGCTTCCGTCCGCGGCAGGTACGAGCAGTACTTC
>-|-|TRBV2|TRBJ1-4
CASSEGAGRSRIF
TGTGCCAGCAGTGAAGGGGCAGGTCGCTCCCGGATTTTT
>TRBD1|few|TRBV4-1|TRBJ1-1
CASSQATGGVGAFF
TGCGCCAGCAGCCAAGCGACAGGGGGCGTGGGAGCTTTCTTT
>-|many|TRBV24-1|TRBJ1-2
CATSDLSQDGYTF
TGTGCCACCAGTGATTTGAGTCAAGATGGCTACACCTTC
>-|many|TRBV10-1|TRBJ1-1
CASRPDMYTEAFF
TGCGCCAGCAGACCCGACATGTACACTGAAGCTTTCTTT
>-|few|TRBV7-3|TRBJ2-2
CASAHPWGGASNCTGELFF
TGTGCCAGCGCCCACCCTTGGGGGGGGGCGAGTAATTGCACCGGGGAGCTGTTTTTT
>TRBD2|many|TRBV24-1|TRBJ2-7
CATSDSGTSGVGQYF
TGTGCCACCAGTGATTCCGGGACTAGCGGGGTCGGGCAGTACTTC
>-|-|TRBV20-1|TRBJ1-2
CSARDRGTVGYTF
TGCAGTGCTAGAGACAGGGGTACAGTCGGCTACACCTTC
>-|few|TRBV5-1|TRBJ2-7
CASSLGGRGDDEQYF
TGCGCCAGCAGCTTGGGGGGCAGGGGAGACGACGAGCAGTACTTC
>-|many|TRBV20-1|TRBJ2-5
CSARIGEPVGGTQYF
TGCAGTGCTAGAATCGGGGAGCCAGTAGGTGGAACCCAGTACTTC
>-|few|TRBV7-9|TRBJ1-4
CASSPSTPTREENEKLFF
TGTGCCAGCAGCCCCTCTACCCCTACCAGGGAAGAAAATGAAAAACTGTTTTTT
>TRBD2|-|TRBV9|TRBJ2-5
CASSQKTGTSGRSEETQYF
TGTGCCAGCAGCCAAAAAACCGGAACTAGCGGGAGAAGTGAAGAGACCCAGTACTTC
>-|few|TRBV5-8|TRBJ2-7
CASSLLRVGDEQYF
TGTGCCAGCAGCTTACTCAGGGTTGGCGACGAGCAGTACTTC
>-|-|TRBV7-9|TRBJ2-6
CASISNQYTAGANVLTF
TGTGCCAGCATCAGTAACCAATATACAGCTGGGGCCAACGTCCTGACTTTC
>-|many|TRBV10-3|TRBJ1-5
CATQGGESNQPQHF
TGTGCCACCCAGGGAGGCGAATCCAATCAGCCCCAGCATTTT
>-|many|TRBV20-1|TRBJ2-7
CSASQGLAYEQYF
TGCAGTGCTTCCCAGGGTTTAGCCTACGAGCAGTACTTC
>-|-|TRBV13|TRBJ1-1
CASSLEIRAKNTEAFF
TGTGCCAGCAGCTTAGAGATTAGGGCCAAGAACACTGAAGCTTTCTTT
>TRBD2|many|TRBV13|TRBJ2-5
CASSLTASGDWRGAQYF
TGTGCCAGCAGCTTAACAGCTAGCGGTGATTGGCGGGGGGCCCAGTACTTC
>TRBD2|-|TRBV7-2|TRBJ2-5
CASSLAAGGPLRETQYF
TGTGCCAGCAGCTTAGCAGCGGGAGGGCCGTTGAGAGAGACCCAGTACTTC
>-|-|TRBV2|TRBJ1-6
CASNIREGPNSPLHF
TGTGCCAGCAATATCCGGGAGGGCCCCAATTCACCCCTCCACTTT
>-|-|TRBV12-3/TRBV12-4|TRBJ1-5
CASSRTEPAGSNQPQHF
TGTGCCAGCAGTCGGACAGAACCCGCGGGAAGCAATCAGCCCCAGCATTTT
>-|-|TRBV2|TRBJ1-5
CASSDTGQYNQPQHF
TGTGCCAGCAGTGACACCGGACAGTACAATCAGCCCCAGCATTTT
>TRBD2|-|TRBV25-1|TRBJ2-5
CASSPTSGPRQETQYF
TGTGCCAGCAGTCCGACTAGCGGGCCGCGGCAAGAGACCCAGTACTTC
>TRBD1|few|TRBV25-1|TRBJ1-5
CASSVGQGANQPQHF
TGTGCCAGCAGTGTGGGACAGGGGGCGAATCAGCCCCAGCATTTT